This T cell receptor beta chain was documented in a study of CXCR3-negative and CXCR3-positive naive CD8 T cells. Via 5' RACE with UMI labels, TRB cDNA libraries were prepared. Each CDR3 protein gets one entry in TCRdb, which reprocessed the 5' RACE reads and gives no DNA. The sample features over 150,000 distinct CDR3 sequences, with 0.45% to 0.6% in its top ten. Comments on this clonotype: Antigen unknown.

The study, taken as a whole, reports: Both of the naive subsets showed about the same high diversity, but memory CD8+ cells had much less. CXCR3-negative naive cells had less hydrophobic TRB CDR3s than did CXCR3-positive naive cells.

Germline loops: CDR1 SQVTM, CDR2 ANQGSEA. This CDR3 spans 13 amino acids. The receptor comes from a human donor in good health. Some clones in this sample may be carry-over from other donors' samples. The genes are TRBV29-1 and TRBJ2-1; TCRdb names TRBD1, which stays unverified in the absence of DNA. Sequenced input: naive CXCR3+ CD8+ T cells from blood. As for subset: CD45RO-CCR7+CD27+CD95- naive CD8+ T cells expressing CXCR3 (TNR3+). The CDR3 sequence is CSVEGDSYNEQFF.